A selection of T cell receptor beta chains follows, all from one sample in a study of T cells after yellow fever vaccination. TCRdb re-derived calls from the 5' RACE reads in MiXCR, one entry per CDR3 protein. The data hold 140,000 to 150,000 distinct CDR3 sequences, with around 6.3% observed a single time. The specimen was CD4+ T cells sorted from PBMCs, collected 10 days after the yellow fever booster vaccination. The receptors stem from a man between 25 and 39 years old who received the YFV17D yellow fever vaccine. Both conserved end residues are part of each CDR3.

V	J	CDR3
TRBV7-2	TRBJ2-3	CASTLRALRGDTQYF
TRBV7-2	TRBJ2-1	CASSLEVGSWFF
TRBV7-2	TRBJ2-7	CASSLEGRTAYEQYF
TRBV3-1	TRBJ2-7	CASSQDGVKQYF
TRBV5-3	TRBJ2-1	CARGSRLYEQFF
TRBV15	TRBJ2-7	CATSRDRGPYEQYF
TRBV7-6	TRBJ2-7	CASSLERASYEQYF
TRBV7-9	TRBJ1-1	CASSADTANTEAFF
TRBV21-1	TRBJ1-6	CASSNDPGAPPLHF
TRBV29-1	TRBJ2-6	CSVSAGSASGANVLTF
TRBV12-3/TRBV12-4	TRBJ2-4	CASSIGTELAKNIQYF
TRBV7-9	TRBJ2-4	CASSSTGLNIQYF
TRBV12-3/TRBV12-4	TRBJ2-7	CASSPSRGYEQYF
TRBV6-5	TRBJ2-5	CASSHRGGVQETQYF
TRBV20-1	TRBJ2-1	CSARDRRTISNEQFF
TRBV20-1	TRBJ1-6	CSARSGGQGYNSPLHF
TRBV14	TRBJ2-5	CASSHRVGGETQYF
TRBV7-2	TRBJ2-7	CASSFSRLAGDEQYF
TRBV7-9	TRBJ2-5	CASSLAPTGVGETQYF
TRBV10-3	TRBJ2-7	CAISEQGYEQYF
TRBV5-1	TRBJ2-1	CASSSTLAGAYNEQFF
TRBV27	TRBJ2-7	CASKRDRDFLEQYF
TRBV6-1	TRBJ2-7	CASTLAGGSYEQYF
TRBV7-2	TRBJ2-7	CASSPAPYEQYF
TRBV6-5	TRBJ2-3	CASSYSPGTQYF
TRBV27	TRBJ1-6	CASSLGSSPLHF
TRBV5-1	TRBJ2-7	CASSVSGSSYEQYF
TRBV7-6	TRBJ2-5	CASSLQLVKETQYF
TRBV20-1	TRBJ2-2	CSARDQASGANTGELFF
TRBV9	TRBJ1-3	CASSARSSGNTIYF
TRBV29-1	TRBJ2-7	CSAGSWGQGAEQYF
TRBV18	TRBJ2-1	CASSPSRDEQFF
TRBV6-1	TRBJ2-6	CASRIDYSGANVLTF
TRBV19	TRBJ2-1	CASTPPKSGTSGRAAEQFF
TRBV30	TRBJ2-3	CAWSLRQGPDTQYF
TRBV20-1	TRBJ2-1	CSLTSGSYNEQFF
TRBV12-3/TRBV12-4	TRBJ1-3	CASSFGGPDTIYF
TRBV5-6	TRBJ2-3	CASSSVAGVETDTQYF
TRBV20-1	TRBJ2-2	CSARRQNTGELFF
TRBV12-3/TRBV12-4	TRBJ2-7	CASSLGAGGLYEQYF
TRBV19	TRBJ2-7	CATRQGGSYEQYF
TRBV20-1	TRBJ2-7	CSARVGQGAREQYF
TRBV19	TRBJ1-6	CASSTGRTPLHF
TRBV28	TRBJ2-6	CAGRRARGANVLTF
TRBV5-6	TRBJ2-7	CASSTGLAGGPRYF
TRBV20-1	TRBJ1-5	CSAREGGQPQHF
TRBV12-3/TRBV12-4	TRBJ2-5	CASSQTGTVYETQYF
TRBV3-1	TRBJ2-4	CASSQAGGIQYF
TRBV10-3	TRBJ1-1	CASWTGMNTEAFF
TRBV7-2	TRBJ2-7	CASSRRGGGNSYEQYF
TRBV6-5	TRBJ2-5	CASSYARLAEETQYF
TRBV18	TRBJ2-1	CASSPGVLVINEQFF
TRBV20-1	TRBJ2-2	CSASFFGKNTGELFF
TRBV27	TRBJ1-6	CASSFSLWQGDNSPLHF
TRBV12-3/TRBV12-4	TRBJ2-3	CASSFNQGSTDTQYF
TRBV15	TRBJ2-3	CATSRELAGADTQYF
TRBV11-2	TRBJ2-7	CASSLMYEQYF
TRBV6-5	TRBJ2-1	CASSYSRGTSGRGEQFF
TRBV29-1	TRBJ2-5	CSVSQVLRETQYF